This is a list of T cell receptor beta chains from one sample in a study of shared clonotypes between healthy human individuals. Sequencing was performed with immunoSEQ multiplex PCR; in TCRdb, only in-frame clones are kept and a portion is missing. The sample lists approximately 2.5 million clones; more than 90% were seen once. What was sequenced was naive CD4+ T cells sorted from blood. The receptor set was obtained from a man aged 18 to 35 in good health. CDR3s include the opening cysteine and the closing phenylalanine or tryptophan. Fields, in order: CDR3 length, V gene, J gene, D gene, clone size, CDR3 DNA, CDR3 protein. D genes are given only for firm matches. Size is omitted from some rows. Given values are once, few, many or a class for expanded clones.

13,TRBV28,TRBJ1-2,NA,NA,TGTGCCAGCAGCCCGATTGCTCCATTTGGCTACACCTTC,CASSPIAPFGYTF
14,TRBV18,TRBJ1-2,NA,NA,TGTGCCACCACACATGATAAGGCGGTCTATGGCTACACCTTC,CATTHDKAVYGYTF
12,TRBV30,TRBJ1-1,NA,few,TGTGCCTGGAGTGTTCAGGGAGCTGAAGCTTTCTTT,CAWSVQGAEAFF
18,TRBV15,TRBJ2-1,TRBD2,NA,TGTGCCACCAGCAGACTAGCGGGAGAGTCCGGCTCCTACAATGAGCAGTTCTTC,CATSRLAGESGSYNEQFF
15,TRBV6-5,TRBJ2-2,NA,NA,TGTGCCAGCAGCTCGATTTCTGGCAACACCGGGGAGCTGTTTTTT,CASSSISGNTGELFF
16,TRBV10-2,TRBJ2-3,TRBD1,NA,TGCGCCAGCTGGACAGGGTTCGGTTGGGGCACAGATACGCAGTATTTT,CASWTGFGWGTDTQYF
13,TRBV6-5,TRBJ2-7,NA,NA,TGTGCCAGCCAAAGGACCGTTGATTACGAGCAGTACTTC,CASQRTVDYEQYF
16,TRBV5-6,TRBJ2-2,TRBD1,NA,TGTGCCAGCAGCTCCCGGGACAGGGGGCTAAGGAGGGAGCTGTTTTTT,CASSSRDRGLRRELFF
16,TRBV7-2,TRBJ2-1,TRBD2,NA,TGTGCCAGCAGCACAATGGGTCGGGAGGGCCGGGATGAGCAGTTCTTC,CASSTMGREGRDEQFF
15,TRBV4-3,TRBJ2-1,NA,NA,TGCGCCAGCAGCCAAGAGGGGGAGATTCACAATGAGCAGTTCTTC,CASSQEGEIHNEQFF